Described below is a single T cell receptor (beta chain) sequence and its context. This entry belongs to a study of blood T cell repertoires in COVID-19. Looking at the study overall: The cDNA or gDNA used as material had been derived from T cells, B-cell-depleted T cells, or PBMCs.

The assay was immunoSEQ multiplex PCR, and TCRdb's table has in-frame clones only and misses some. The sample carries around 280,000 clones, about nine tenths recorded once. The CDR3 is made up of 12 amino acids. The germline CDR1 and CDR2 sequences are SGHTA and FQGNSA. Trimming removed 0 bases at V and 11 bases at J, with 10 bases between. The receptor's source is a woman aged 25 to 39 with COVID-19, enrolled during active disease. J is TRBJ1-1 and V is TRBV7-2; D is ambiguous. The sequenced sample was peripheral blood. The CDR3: CASSLASREAFF. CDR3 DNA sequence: TGTGCCAGCAGCTTAGCGTCAAGAGAGGCTTTCTTT.